The clone carrying this TCR beta chain was detected a few times. As yet, its antigen is unknown. This sample is drawn from a study of blood T cells in healthy people across ages. Study-wide findings and caveats: The study found TCR beta diversity correlated strongly with naive T cell percentage. There was no known CMV status for donors, so expanded clonotype changes were possibly confounded.

The CDR3 runs 12 residues. Germline CDR1 reads SQVTM; CDR2 reads ANQGSEA. The V gene end was trimmed by 8 bases and the J gene end by 7 bases; junction bases not matched to a gene: 4. Sample-barcoded 5' priming and a J-beta primer mix drove a second PCR of roughly 6 to 12 cycles. From the 5' RACE reads, TCRdb called clonotypes with MiXCR, one entry per CDR3 protein. This sample has approximately 1,700,000 distinct CDR3 sequences, with more than 35% found just once. The specimen was blood. The sequence came from a human donor in good health. The V and J genes are TRBV29-1 and TRBJ2-1; TRBD1 matches 11 bases. CDR3 nucleotides: TGCAGCCACGGACAGGGGGCGAATGAGCAGTTCTTC. Protein: CSHGQGANEQFF.